Detailed here is one T cell receptor (beta chain). Its binding antigen is unknown. No much larger clone exists at a distance of one base, and base qualities are not known. Using the deep immunoSEQ assay, TCR CDR3 regions were amplified from genomic DNA by multiplex PCR. For each cell subset, the extracted genomic DNA was distributed evenly across all wells of several immunoSEQ 96-well plates, and each plate served as one replicate. For sorted subsets, 150 to 250 ng of genomic DNA, equivalent to 30,000 or so T cell genomes, went into each replicate PCR. The purified libraries were quantified using a Qubit 3.0 fluorometer, sized with a Bioanalyzer 2100, and then quantified again using the KAPA Library Quantification kit. A separate single-read 150-cycle Illumina NextSeq 550 flow cell was used to sequence each immunoSEQ 96-well plate. In the paper's pipeline: Because the immunoSEQ output included only junctional sequences and no quality scores, the filtering could not be the same as the filtering used for full-length reads. Sequences were annotated with PyIR, a Python wrapper for IgBLAST v1.9, using IMGT germline references to assign V/J genes and CDR3. Reads with weak V/J assignments (E-value above 1e-6), missing CDR3, stop codons, out-of-frame junctions, or ambiguous translated residues were removed. A V3J clonotype was defined by an identical inferred V gene, J gene, and CDR3 amino acid sequence. Percentage overlap between repertoires was calculated by dividing the number of shared unique clonotypes by the size of the smaller repertoire. Repertoire richness was assessed with RTK rarefaction, the Chao1 estimator, and Recon v2.1 estimates of unobserved clonotypes. For all TCRbeta clonotypes obtained by the gDNA method from a few donors, generation probabilities were computed with OLGA. Here the immuneACCESS table is served through TCRdb, limited to in-frame sequences with V and J called. Missing clones are a known gap in these copies; in checked studies unresolved V genes cover under half, and the rest lacks a known reason. Clone size and V and J calls were adopted from that table, with D and trimming inferred from the DNA. The sample profile shows more than 2 million clones; about 94% of them were found once. The ten largest clones capture roughly 0.13% of the sample.

This specimen comes from a study of shared clonotypes between healthy human individuals (TCRdb year 2020). For the wider study: Two women and a few men aged 18 to 49 years were included in the cohort. Between about 0.94 and 8.9 billion PBMCs per donor were obtained by leukapheresis. For each donor, CD4 naive and CD4 memory were each run on three plates, CD8 naive on two plates, and CD8 memory on one plate. To estimate repertoire size and how much clonotypes are shared between individuals, the study performed deep sequencing of blood TCR repertoires from five healthy adults. To increase sequencing depth and limit assay-specific biases, TCR repertoire library preparation and sequencing were carried out by different laboratories using diverse techniques. What the research found in general, with its limitations: The genetic and exposure-history diversity represented was limited by the small number of donors. Sampling was limited to blood, and TCR repertoires in tissue likely differ from TCR repertoires in blood. Across a few donors, 5% to 6% of naive CD4, approximately 4% of naive CD8, around 2.1% of memory CD4, and 0.4% to 0.45% of memory CD8 clonotypes were shared. Pairwise subsampling led to the expectation that sequencing depth would affect the degree of clonotype sharing among donors. Naive subsets generally had larger estimated clonotype richness than memory subsets. Clonotypes shared by all four sorted-subset donors showed higher generation probabilities than non-shared clonotypes. Rarefaction of sorted-subset datasets indicated incomplete sequencing despite the large sequencing depth.

Reading from cysteine to phenylalanine, the CDR3 counts 18 amino acids. The only DNA kept is the CDR3, 54 bases in frame from the first base. Looking up the germline V gene yields CDR1 SGHRS and CDR2 YFSETQ. V sheds 0 bases and J sheds 1 base, leaving 17 bases between their ends. The donors were healthy, HIV-negative adults who had no recently reported acute infections or vaccinations. Only Caucasian adults living in Nashville, Tennessee, USA were represented among the donors. Magnetic negative selection was used to enrich CD4+ T cells, after which naive cells were positively selected on CD45RA and the negative fraction became the memory subset. Blood was collected by leukapheresis, and PBMCs were isolated by Ficoll-Histopaque density gradient centrifugation and then cryopreserved in liquid nitrogen vapor phase. Analytical flow cytometry was used to check the purity and quantity of each magnetically sorted T cell population. Each sorted fraction had its genomic DNA isolated and then quantified by UV absorbance on a Nanodrop 2000c.

The clonotype was recovered from a man between 18 and 29 years old in good health. The source material was naive CD4+ T cells sorted from blood. In light of the paper, this sample's cell subset or site label describes: CD45RA+ positively selected. Here the chain combines TRBV5-1 and TRBJ1-3, and possibly TRBD1, on 5 matching bases. DNA sequence: TGCGCCAGCAGCTTGGACGTGGTAACTAGGGGATCTGGAAACACCATATATTTT. Its protein is CASSLDVVTRGSGNTIYF.